Below are 20 T cell receptor beta chains sequenced from a single sample in a study of T-cell reconstitution after alpha-beta-depleted transplantation in children. Researchers prepared the TCRbeta library using unique molecular identifiers, the study reports. TCRdb redid the calling of the PCR reads with MiXCR, one entry per CDR3 protein. The table lists some 460,000 distinct CDR3 sequences, roughly 17% of them singletons. The specimen was PBMCs, mostly from graft donor cells, collected 360 days after TCRalphabeta/CD19-depleted stem cell transplant. The source is a boy younger than two who had a stem cell transplant for Wiskott-Aldrich syndrome, so the T cells may come from the graft donor.

The CDR3 reads CATRQDRVTDTQYF. For the CDR3, the DNA is TGTGCCACTCGGCAAGACAGGGTCACAGATACGCAGTATTTT. The genes are TRBV15 and TRBJ2-3; TRBD1 matches at 7 bases. The CDR3 has 14 amino acids. V lost 9 bases, J lost 2 bases, and 8 bases stayed unmatched. CDR1 LNHNV and CDR2 YYDKDF come from the germline V gene (reference sequence). The full variable domain, in which reference TRBV15 and TRBJ2-3 provide the parts outside the CDR3, is DAMVIQNPRYQVTQFGKPVTLSCSQTLNHNVMYWYQQKSSQAPKLLFHYYDKDFNNEADTPDNFQSRRPNTSFCFLDIRSPGLGDTAMYLCATRQDRVTDTQYFGPGTRLTVL.

This clonotype came up once. The chain couples TRBV27 to TRBJ2-7; D might be TRBD2 (6 bases). The CDR3 covers 17 residues. V dropped 4 bases and J dropped 3 bases, with 22 bases sitting between them. Germline V CDR1 and CDR2: MNHEY, SMNVEV (reference sequence). The CDR3 coding sequence is TGTGCCAGCAGTTCCCACCCTAGCGCCGTTGGGTACTACGAGCAGTACTTC. It yields the protein CASSSHPSAVGYYEQYF.

This sequence joins TRBV18 and TRBJ2-3; D remains ambiguous. The V gene lost 3 bases and the J gene lost 0 bases, with 10 bases spanning the gap. Germline assignment: CDR1 KGHSH and CDR2 LQKENI. This CDR3 has 15 residues. The CDR3: CASSPKAVSTDTQYF. The CDR3 DNA is TGTGCCAGCTCACCCAAGGCAGTAAGCACAGATACGCAGTATTTT.

In nucleotides, the CDR3 is TGTGCCAGTACTTCCGGGGCGCGGCACATTCAGTACTTC. Its protein product is CASTSGARHIQYF. The gene calls are TRBV19 and TRBJ2-4, with D possibly called TRBD1 or TRBD2 (5 bases each). The V gene lost 7 bases and the J gene lost 8 bases, with 15 bases spanning the gap. This CDR3 comprises 13 residues. Germline V gene lookup returns CDR1 LNHDA and CDR2 SQIVND (reference sequence).

This clonotype has more than one count but fewer than ten. The J gene is TRBJ2-1, the V gene TRBV24-1; no firm D call. Germline-derived CDR1 and CDR2 are KGHDR and SFDVKD. The CDR3 is made up of 17 amino acids. The V gene lost 2 bases and the J gene lost 4 bases, with 17 bases spanning the gap. CDR3 sequence: CATSDSPSRVLYNEQFF. DNA for the CDR3: TGTGCCACCAGTGATTCCCCATCCCGCGTACTATACAATGAGCAGTTCTTC.

This clonotype has ten or more counts. The chain links TRBV6-5 to TRBJ1-2; unclear D gene. The CDR3 extends over 13 amino acids. The ends were cut back, 4 bases at V and 4 bases at J, with 10 bases in the middle. Germline V CDR1 and CDR2: MNHEY, SVGAGI. As DNA, the CDR3 is TGTGCCAGCAGTTTGGGCAGGTCCTATGGCTACACCTTC. Amino acids: CASSLGRSYGYTF.

There are many counts of this clonotype. The chain couples TRBV15 to TRBJ1-1, with D possibly matching TRBD1 (6 bases). CDR1 and CDR2 (germline): LNHNV, YYDKDF (reference sequence). V shed 0 bases and J shed 4 bases, with 12 bases lying between them. CDR3 length equals 15 residues. The CDR3 loop reads CATSRDSGAVTEAFF. CDR3 nucleotide sequence: TGTGCCACCAGCAGAGATTCGGGGGCGGTCACTGAAGCTTTCTTT.

The J gene is TRBJ2-1, the V gene TRBV5-1; the D is unclear. CDR3 length equals 14 residues. CDR1 is SGHRS and CDR2 is YFSETQ in the germline V gene. Trimming took 4 bases from V and 2 from J, leaving 10 bases between them. The CDR3 DNA is TGCGCCAGCAGCGTTGTCCCGACCTACAATGAGCAGTTCTTC. It yields the protein CASSVVPTYNEQFF.

This chain uses TRBV12-3 or TRBV12-4 with TRBJ2-1; TRBD1 agrees at 11 bases. J gave up 9 bases and V 3 bases, and 1 base lay outside the gene matches. The CDR3 totals 13 residues. The DNA for the CDR3 is TGTGCCAGCAGTTTGGGACAGGGGGTTGAGCAGTTCTTC. It is translated as CASSLGQGVEQFF.

This clonotype was counted a few times. The V and J genes are TRBV28 and TRBJ1-3; D uncertain. The V end lost 7 bases, the J end lost 4 bases, and 14 bases lay between the germline ends. This CDR3 is built from 14 residues. From germline, CDR1 is MDHEN and CDR2 SYDVKM. This CDR3 is CASTAARMGNTIYF. Written as DNA, the CDR3 is TGTGCCAGCACCGCAGCTCGAATGGGAAACACCATATATTTT. The full variable domain, completed using reference TRBV28 and TRBJ1-3, is DVKVTQSSRYLVKRTGEKVFLECVQDMDHENMFWYRQDPGLGLRLIYFSYDVKMKEKGDIPEGYSVSREKKERFSLILESASTNQTSMYLCASTAARMGNTIYFGEGSWLTVV.

V gene TRBV5-1 combines with J gene TRBJ2-3; no definite D call. Germline-derived CDR1 and CDR2 are SGHRS and YFSETQ. The CDR3 loop spans 15 amino acids. Trimming removed 4 bases from V and 2 bases from J, with 14 bases in between. CDR3 in DNA: TGCGCCAGCAGCCAAACTACACTCGACACAGATACGCAGTATTTT. Translating gives CASSQTTLDTDTQYF.

A few counts support this clonotype. The junction departs from the called germline gene at one end, perhaps through a read error. The chain carries TRBV14 and TRBJ2-7; no reliable D call. This CDR3 has 16 amino acids. Germline V lookup: CDR1 SGHDN, CDR2 FVKESK. The CDR3 reads CASSQYLGGTSNEQYF. The CDR3 coding sequence is TGTGCCAGCAGCCAATACCTCGGCGGAACCTCCAACGAGCAGTACTTC.

This chain uses TRBV5-6 with TRBJ2-1; D could derive from TRBD1 or TRBD2 (7 bases each). Germline CDR1 reads SGHDT; CDR2 reads YYEEEE. This CDR3 spans 15 amino acids. V was pared by 1 base and J by 4 bases, with 12 bases between. This chain's CDR3 is CASSLSGTVYNEQFF. The CDR3 region has the DNA TGTGCCAGCAGCTTGAGCGGGACAGTTTACAATGAGCAGTTCTTC.

This clonotype was counted only a few times. The V and J genes are TRBV24-1 and TRBJ2-4; D gene uncertain. The CDR3 is made up of 11 amino acids. V lost 4 bases, J lost 5 bases, and 2 bases lay in between. Looked up from germline, CDR1 is KGHDR and CDR2 is SFDVKD. The CDR3 loop reads CATSEQNIQYF. The CDR3 DNA is TGTGCCACCAGTGAGCAAAACATTCAGTACTTC.

The sample holds a few counts of this clonotype. The rearrangement links TRBV12-3 or TRBV12-4 to TRBJ2-1; D not certain. V gave up 0 bases and J gave up 8 bases, with 11 bases separating them. The CDR3 is 14 amino acids. The CDR3 here is CASSLAFWADEQFF. The CDR3 nucleotides read TGTGCCAGCAGTTTAGCCTTTTGGGCCGATGAGCAGTTCTTC.

The sample holds a few counts of this clonotype. The rearrangement joins TRBV15 to TRBJ2-7; 9 nucleotides match TRBD2. CDR1 is LNHNV and CDR2 is YYDKDF in the germline V gene (reference sequence). CDR3 length equals 19 residues. V was clipped by 0 bases and J by 2 bases; unmatched bases: 14. CDR3 DNA: TGTGCCACCAGCAGAGATCTAGCGGGAATCACATCGTCCGCCTACGAGCAGTACTTC. Translating gives CATSRDLAGITSSAYEQYF.

The chain has TRBV20-1 and TRBJ1-2; maybe TRBD1 (6 bases). Germline V gene sequence: CDR1 DFQATT, CDR2 SNEGSKA (reference sequence). V lost 1 base to trimming and J lost 4 bases, with 10 bases between them. The CDR3 length is 13 residues. Written as DNA, the CDR3 is TGCAGTGCTAGAGCCGGGACATCCTATGGCTACACCTTC. Encoded protein: CSARAGTSYGYTF.

The gene calls are TRBV5-1 and TRBJ2-2, with D perhaps matching TRBD2 (5 bases). Germline V lookup: CDR1 SGHRS, CDR2 YFSETQ. Deletions cut 4 bases from V and 4 bases from J, with 17 bases between. The length of the CDR3 is 16 residues. The CDR3 loop reads CASSLIHGIGTGELFF. In DNA, the CDR3 is TGCGCCAGCAGCCTCATCCACGGGATCGGCACCGGGGAGCTGTTTTTT.

The chain uses TRBV4-1 and TRBJ2-1; TRBD2 might be the D (6 bases). This CDR3 region has 16 residues. Germline assignment: CDR1 MGHRA and CDR2 YSYEKL. The germline V and J ends were trimmed by 4 bases and 0 bases, with 13 bases remaining between them. CDR3 loop: CASSPGTRSSYNEQFF. The CDR3 DNA is TGCGCCAGCAGCCCGGGGACTCGGAGCTCCTACAATGAGCAGTTCTTC.

This clonotype was counted between two and nine times. The chain joins TRBV20-1 to TRBJ2-7; 10 bases line up with TRBD2. CDR3 length: 16 amino acids. Germline V gives CDR1 DFQATT, CDR2 SNEGSKA (reference sequence). V shed 1 base and J 3 bases; nucleotides not matched to a gene: 9. CDR3 in amino acids: CSARVASGSSGYEQYF. The CDR3 DNA sequence: TGCAGTGCTAGAGTGGCTAGCGGGAGTTCAGGCTACGAGCAGTACTTC.